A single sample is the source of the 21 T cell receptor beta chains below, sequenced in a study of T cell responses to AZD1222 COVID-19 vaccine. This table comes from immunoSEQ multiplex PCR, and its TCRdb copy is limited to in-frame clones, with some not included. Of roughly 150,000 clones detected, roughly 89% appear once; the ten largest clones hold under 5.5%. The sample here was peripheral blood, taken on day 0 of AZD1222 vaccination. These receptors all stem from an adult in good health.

CDR3 residues: CSVDRRSEQFF. The DNA of the CDR3 is TGCAGCGTTGACAGGAGGAGTGAGCAGTTCTTC. The genes are TRBV29-1 and TRBJ2-1, with a possible D match to TRBD2 (5 bases). This CDR3 region has 11 residues. The germline V and J ends were trimmed by 3 bases and 9 bases, with 9 bases remaining between them. Germline V CDR1 and CDR2: SQVTM, ANQGSEA.

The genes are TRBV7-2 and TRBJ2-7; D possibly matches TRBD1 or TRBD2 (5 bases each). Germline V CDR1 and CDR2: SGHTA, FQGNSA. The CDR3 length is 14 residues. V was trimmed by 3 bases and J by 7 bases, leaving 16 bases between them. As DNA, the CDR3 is TGTGCCAGCAGCTTTCCGGGACCAATGCGGGAGCAGTACTTC. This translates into CASSFPGPMREQYF.

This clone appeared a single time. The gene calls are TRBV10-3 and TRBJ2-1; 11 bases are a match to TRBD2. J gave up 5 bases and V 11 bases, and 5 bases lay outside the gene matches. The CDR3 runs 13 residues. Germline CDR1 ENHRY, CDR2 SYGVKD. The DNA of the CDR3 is TGTGCCTCACGACTAGCGGGAAACAATGAGCAGTTCTTC. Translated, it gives CASRLAGNNEQFF.

The CDR3 DNA reads TGTGCCAGCAGCCGTAGCGGGAGCTCCTACGAGCAGTACTTC. Protein product: CASSRSGSSYEQYF. V usage is TRBV11-3 and J usage is TRBJ2-7; 9 bases line up with TRBD2. After removal of 5 bases from V and 0 bases from J, the junction contained 2 bases not matched to a gene. Germline-derived CDR1 and CDR2 are SGHNT and YENEEA. This CDR3 has 14 residues.

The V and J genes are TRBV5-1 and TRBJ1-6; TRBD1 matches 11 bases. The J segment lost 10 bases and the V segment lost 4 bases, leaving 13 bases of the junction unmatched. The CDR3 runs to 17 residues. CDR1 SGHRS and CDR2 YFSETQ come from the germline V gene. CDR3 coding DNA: TGCGCCAGCAGCAAGATTTCCGGACAGGGGGCCGACTCACCCCTCCACTTT. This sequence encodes CASSKISGQGADSPLHF.

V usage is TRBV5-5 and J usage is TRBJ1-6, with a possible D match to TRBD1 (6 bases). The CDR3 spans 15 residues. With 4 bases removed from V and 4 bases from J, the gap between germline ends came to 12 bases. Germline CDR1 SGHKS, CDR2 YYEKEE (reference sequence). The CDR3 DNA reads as TGTGCCAGCAGCACGGCGACAGGTTATAATTCACCCCTCCACTTT. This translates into CASSTATGYNSPLHF.

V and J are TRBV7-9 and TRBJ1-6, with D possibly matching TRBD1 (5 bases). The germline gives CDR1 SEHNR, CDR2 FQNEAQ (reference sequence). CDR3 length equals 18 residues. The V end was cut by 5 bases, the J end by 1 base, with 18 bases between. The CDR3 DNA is TGTGCCAGCAGCCCCCACGGGGGTATAGAATCCTATAATTCACCCCTCCACTTT. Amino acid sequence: CASSPHGGIESYNSPLHF.

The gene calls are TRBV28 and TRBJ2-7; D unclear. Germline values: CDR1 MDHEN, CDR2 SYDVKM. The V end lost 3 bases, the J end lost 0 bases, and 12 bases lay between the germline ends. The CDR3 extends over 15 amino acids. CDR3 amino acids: CASSFRDRHSYEQYF. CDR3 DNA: TGTGCCAGCAGTTTCCGAGACCGCCACTCCTACGAGCAGTACTTC.

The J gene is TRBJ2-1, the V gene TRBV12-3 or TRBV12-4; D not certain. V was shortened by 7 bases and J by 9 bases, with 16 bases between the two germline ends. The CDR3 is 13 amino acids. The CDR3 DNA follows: TGTGCCAGCACCAAACCCTCTCGACTTGAGCAGTTCTTC. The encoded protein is CASTKPSRLEQFF.

This CDR3 is CASSLPPSSNIQYF. The CDR3 DNA is TGTGCCAGCAGCTTACCGCCTAGTAGTAACATTCAGTACTTC. The genes are TRBV7-2 and TRBJ2-4; D uncertain. The V and J ends lost 2 bases and 7 bases respectively, with 12 bases between them. The CDR3 covers 14 residues. Germline loops: CDR1 SGHTA, CDR2 FQGNSA.

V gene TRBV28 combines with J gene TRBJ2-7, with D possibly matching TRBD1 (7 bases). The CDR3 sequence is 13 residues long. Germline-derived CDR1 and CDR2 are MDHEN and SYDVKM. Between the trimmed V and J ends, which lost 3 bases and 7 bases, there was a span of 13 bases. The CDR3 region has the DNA TGTGCCAGCAGTTTGGGACAGAGCGGGGAGCAGTACTTC. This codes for CASSLGQSGEQYF.

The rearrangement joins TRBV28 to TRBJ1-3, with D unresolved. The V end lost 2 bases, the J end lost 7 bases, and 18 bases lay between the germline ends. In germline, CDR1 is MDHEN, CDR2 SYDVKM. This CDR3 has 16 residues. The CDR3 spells CASSLGPSSLANTIYF. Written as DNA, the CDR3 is TGTGCCAGCAGTTTAGGCCCAAGTAGTTTAGCGAACACCATATATTTT.

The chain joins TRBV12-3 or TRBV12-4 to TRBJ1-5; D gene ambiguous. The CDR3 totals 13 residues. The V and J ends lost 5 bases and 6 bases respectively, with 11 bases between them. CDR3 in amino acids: CASSPLESQPQHF. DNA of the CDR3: TGTGCCAGCAGTCCCCTGGAGAGTCAGCCCCAGCATTTT.

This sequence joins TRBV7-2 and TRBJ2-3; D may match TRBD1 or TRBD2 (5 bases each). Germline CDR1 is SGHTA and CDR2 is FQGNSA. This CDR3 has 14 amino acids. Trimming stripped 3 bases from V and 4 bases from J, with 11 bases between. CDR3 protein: CASSFPGRPDTQYF. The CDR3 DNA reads TGTGCCAGCAGCTTCCCGGGACGCCCAGATACGCAGTATTTT. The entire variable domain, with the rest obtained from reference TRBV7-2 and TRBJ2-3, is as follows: GAGVSQSPSNKVTEKGKDVELRCDPISGHTALYWYRQSLGQGLEFLIYFQGNSAPDKSGLPSDRFSAERTGGSVSTLTIQRTQQEDSAVYLCASSFPGRPDTQYFGPGTRLTVL.

The CDR3 reads CATSDLWRPNNEQFF. CDR3 nucleotides: TGTGCCACCAGTGATTTGTGGCGGCCTAACAATGAGCAGTTCTTC. This chain uses TRBV24-1 with TRBJ2-1; D is uncertain. The V gene's germline CDR1 is KGHDR and CDR2 SFDVKD. The CDR3 sequence is 15 residues long. V shed 0 bases and J shed 5 bases, with 10 bases lying between them.

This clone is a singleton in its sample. CDR3 region: CASKVGTGAFTDTQYF. The CDR3 DNA sequence: TGTGCCAGCAAGGTCGGGACAGGGGCCTTCACAGATACGCAGTATTTT. The V gene is TRBV27, the J gene TRBJ2-3; TRBD1 agrees at 10 bases. V was pared by 7 bases and J by 2 bases, with 9 bases of the junction left unmatched. This CDR3 spans 16 amino acids. Germline V CDR1 and CDR2: MNHEY, SMNVEV (reference sequence).

Here the CDR3 DNA reads TGTGCCAGCAGCACAAGACAGGGAGGATCACCCCTCCACTTT. Translated: CASSTRQGGSPLHF. This chain links TRBV7-2 with TRBJ1-6; 7 positions match TRBD1. The CDR3 extends over 14 amino acids. Germline CDR1 is SGHTA and CDR2 is FQGNSA. Losses at the gene ends were 5 bases for V and 10 bases for J; bases not matched to a gene: 8.

DNA for the CDR3: TGTGCCAGCAGCGAATTAGCGGGGGGAACCCTTTACGAGCAGTACTTC. This sequence encodes CASSELAGGTLYEQYF. The chain combines TRBV7-9 with TRBJ2-7; 10 nucleotides align to TRBD2. The trim removed 5 bases at V and 4 bases at J, leaving 11 bases unmatched. This CDR3 comprises 16 residues. Germline V CDR1 and CDR2: SEHNR, FQNEAQ (reference sequence).

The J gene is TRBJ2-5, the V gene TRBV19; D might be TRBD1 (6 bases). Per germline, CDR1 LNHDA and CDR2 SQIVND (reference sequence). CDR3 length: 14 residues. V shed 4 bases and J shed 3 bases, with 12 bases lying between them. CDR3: CASSTGRGEETQYF. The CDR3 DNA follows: TGTGCCAGTAGTACGGGCAGGGGTGAAGAGACCCAGTACTTC.

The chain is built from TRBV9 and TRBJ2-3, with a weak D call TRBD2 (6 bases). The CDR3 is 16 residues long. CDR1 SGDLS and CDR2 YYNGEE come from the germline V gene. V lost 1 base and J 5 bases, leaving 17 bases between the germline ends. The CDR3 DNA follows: TGTGCCAGCAGCGTAAGTATGAGACTAGGCGAAGATACGCAGTATTTT. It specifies CASSVSMRLGEDTQYF.

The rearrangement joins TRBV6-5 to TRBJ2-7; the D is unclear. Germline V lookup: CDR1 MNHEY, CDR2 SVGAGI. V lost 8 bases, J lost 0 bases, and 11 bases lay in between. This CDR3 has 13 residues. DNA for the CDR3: TGTGCCAGCGGCGGACCGTTCTCCTACGAGCAGTACTTC. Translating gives CASGGPFSYEQYF.